This section outlines one TCR beta chain sequence together with its context. The record originates from a study of T-cell reconstitution after alpha-beta-depleted transplantation in children. Unique molecular identifiers were used to barcode this TCRbeta library. TCRdb reanalysed the PCR reads using MiXCR and keeps one entry per CDR3 protein. The sample yields around 680,000 distinct CDR3 sequences, 16% seen once. This CDR3 is built from 16 residues. V was trimmed by 3 bases and J by 3 bases, leaving 18 bases between them. The receptor's source is a human donor who donated a stem cell graft to a child with acute myeloid leukemia. The chain employs TRBV7-1 and TRBJ2-7, with D perhaps TRBD2 (6 bases). TRBV7-1 is an ORF for which the function is uncertain. Here the sequenced sample was PBMCs from the stem cell graft donor, taken from the stem cell graft. The CDR3 sequence: CASSSPNRLENYEQYF. In DNA, the CDR3 is TGTGCCAGCAGCTCCCCTAATCGACTAGAAAACTACGAGCAGTACTTC.